Below are 31 T cell receptor beta chains sequenced from a single sample in a study of Graves' ophthalmopathy and Graves' hyperthyroidism. As the template, RNA transcripts were used to amplify TCR beta CDR3 regions. First-round RT-PCR relied on HTBI primers, and a second-round multiplex PCR came next. TCRdb used MiXCR to reprocess the multiplex PCR reads, holding one entry per CDR3 protein. The repertoire holds 620,000 or so distinct CDR3 sequences, with around a fifth as singletons. Sequenced material: peripheral blood. These receptor sequences come from a woman between 18 and 29 years old with stable Graves' hyperthyroidism. Some clones in this sample may be carry-over from other donors' samples.

At least ten counts were recorded for this clonotype. The genes are TRBV6-1 and TRBJ2-7, with 8 bases matching TRBD1. V dropped 4 bases and J dropped 3; count of bases not matched to a gene: 11. In germline, CDR1 is MNHNS, CDR2 SASEGT. The CDR3 spans 16 residues. DNA for the CDR3: TGTGCCAGCAGTGTAATAGCCGGACAGGGCATCTACGAGCAGTACTTC. It encodes CASSVIAGQGIYEQYF.

Here the CDR3 reads CASSLVDSLGETQYF. The CDR3 DNA reads as TGTGCCAGCAGCTTAGTAGACTCCTTGGGAGAGACCCAGTACTTC. The chain has TRBV11-2 and TRBJ2-5; unclear D gene. Germline CDR1 SGHAT, CDR2 FQNNGV. The CDR3 covers 15 residues. V gave up 1 base and J gave up 4 bases, with 13 bases separating them.

This clonotype appeared many times. The chain links TRBV15 to TRBJ1-2; D ambiguous. V lost 0 bases to trimming and J lost 2 bases, with 4 bases between them. The CDR3 spans 13 residues. Germline CDR1 and CDR2: LNHNV and YYDKDF (reference sequence). Here the CDR3 reads CATSREGNYGYTF. The CDR3 nucleotides are TGTGCCACCAGCAGAGAGGGGAACTATGGCTACACCTTC.

This clonotype was counted only a few times. V gene TRBV19 combines with J gene TRBJ2-2, with D maybe TRBD1 (5 bases). There are 16 residues in the CDR3. The germline V gene encodes CDR1 LNHDA and CDR2 SQIVND (reference sequence). V lost 0 bases and J 1 base, leaving 9 bases between the germline ends. The CDR3 here is CASSIDNRLNTGELFF. In nucleotides, the CDR3 is TGTGCCAGTAGTATAGACAACAGGCTGAACACCGGGGAGCTGTTTTTT.

Many counts were recorded for this clonotype. The chain is built from TRBV12-3 or TRBV12-4 and TRBJ1-3; D not certain. This CDR3 is 16 amino acids long. Trimming cost V 6 bases and J 1 base, with 16 bases left between them. DNA for the CDR3: TGTGCCAGCAGCATTCGTTTCGGCTTATCTGGAAACACCATATATTTT. Amino acids: CASSIRFGLSGNTIYF.

This clonotype was seen repeatedly, ten times or more. A much larger clone is a single base away; this may be a read error. V usage is TRBV15 and J usage is TRBJ1-1; D perhaps matches TRBD1 (5 bases). The germline gives CDR1 LNHNV, CDR2 YYDKDF (reference sequence). This CDR3 comprises 16 residues. The CDR3 bases are TGTGCCGCCAGCAGAGATCGTGAGACAGTATACACTGAAGCTTTCTTT. Its protein product is CAASRDRETVYTEAFF.

This clonotype was recorded at least ten times. The gene calls are TRBV10-2 and TRBJ1-2; D is unresolved. Germline assignment: CDR1 WSHSY and CDR2 SAAADI. V lost 1 base to trimming and J lost 5 bases, with 8 bases between them. The CDR3 totals 13 residues. CDR3 region: CASSELRWYGYTF. The CDR3 nucleotides read TGCGCCAGCAGTGAGTTGAGGTGGTATGGCTACACCTTC.

The table lists this clonotype with many counts. The chain couples TRBV5-1 to TRBJ2-7; possible D gene TRBD1, 5 bases. The ends were cut back, 2 bases at V and 5 bases at J, with 8 bases in the middle. The CDR3 covers 12 residues. CDR1 and CDR2 (germline): SGHRS, YFSETQ. The CDR3 coding sequence is TGCGCCAGCAGCTTCGAGACAGACGAGCAGTACTTC. It codes for CASSFETDEQYF.

This clonotype was seen only a few times. The chain carries TRBV2 and TRBJ1-1; D unclear. V was clipped by 4 bases and J by 2 bases, with 8 bases between them. The length of the CDR3 is 13 residues. Germline assignment: CDR1 SNHLY and CDR2 FYNNEI. The CDR3 DNA reads as TGTGCCAGCAGTGCGGACTTTAACACTGAAGCTTTCTTT. Translating gives CASSADFNTEAFF.

This clonotype was observed many times. The V and J genes are TRBV12-3 or TRBV12-4 and TRBJ1-1, with D possibly TRBD1 on 5 matching bases. Trimming left V 6 bases short and J 4 bases short, with 18 bases between. The CDR3 spans 15 residues. The CDR3 is CASRPDMSAGTEAFF. Here the CDR3 DNA reads TGTGCCAGCAGACCGGACATGTCGGCGGGCACTGAAGCTTTCTTT.

This clonotype has a count of ten or more. The genes are TRBV12-3 or TRBV12-4 and TRBJ1-2; TRBD1 is a possible D gene (5 bases). The CDR3 length is 15 residues. Trimming cost V 3 bases and J 6 bases, with 17 bases left between them. CDR3 sequence: CASSFVSPGQDGYTF. The CDR3 nucleotides read TGTGCCAGCAGTTTCGTCTCGCCGGGGCAGGATGGCTACACCTTC.

There are many counts of this clonotype. The chain combines TRBV7-9 with TRBJ1-5, with a weak D call TRBD1 (5 bases). V shed 1 base and J shed 7 bases, with 11 bases lying between them. The V gene's germline CDR1 is SEHNR and CDR2 FQNEAQ (reference sequence). CDR3 size: 14 residues. Here the CDR3 reads CASSLGVGDQPQHF. As DNA, the CDR3 is TGTGCCAGCAGCTTAGGGGTAGGGGACCAGCCCCAGCATTTT.

Worth noting for this clonotype: A much larger clone differs by one base, so this may be a read error. V is TRBV6-1 and J is TRBJ1-3; a weak D match, TRBD1 (6 bases). The CDR3 covers 16 residues. CDR1 and CDR2 (germline): MNHNS, SASEGT. The CDR3 sequence: CASSASGRGIRNAIYF. The CDR3 DNA reads as TGTGCCAGCAGTGCTTCGGGGAGGGGGATCAGAAACGCCATATATTTT.

This clonotype appeared a single time. This rearrangement joins TRBV19 to TRBJ1-6, with 7 bases identical to TRBD1. Germline lookup yields CDR1 LNHDA and CDR2 SQIVND (reference sequence). This CDR3 has 13 residues. V lost 7 bases, J lost 6 bases, and 3 bases stayed unmatched. CDR3 amino acids: CASNRGSNSPLHF. The DNA of the CDR3 is TGTGCCAGTAACAGGGGAAGTAATTCACCCCTCCACTTT.

The genes are TRBV20-1 and TRBJ1-1; the D gene is possibly TRBD1 (6 bases). V was clipped by 3 bases and J by 6 bases, with 11 bases between them. Germline-derived CDR1 and CDR2 are DFQATT and SNEGSKA (reference sequence). This CDR3 spans 12 amino acids. For the CDR3, the DNA is TGCAGTGCTAGCGTTGGGGGCGCTGAAGCTTTCTTT. Protein sequence: CSASVGGAEAFF.

The V gene is TRBV24-1, the J gene TRBJ1-1; D is uncertain. Germline V CDR1 and CDR2: KGHDR, SFDVKD. V gave up 6 bases and J gave up 1 base, with 11 bases separating them. The CDR3 is 14 amino acids. The CDR3 DNA reads as TGTGCCACCAGTTATCCGAGACAGAACACTGAAGCTTTCTTT. It yields the protein CATSYPRQNTEAFF.

The chain uses TRBV14 and TRBJ2-7; D uncertain. V was clipped by 3 bases and J by 2 bases, with 11 bases between them. Germline loops: CDR1 SGHDN, CDR2 FVKESK. The CDR3 has 14 residues. The CDR3 DNA follows: TGTGCCAGCAGCCATCTTTTCGGCCCCTACGAGCAGTACTTC. Amino acids: CASSHLFGPYEQYF. The variable domain in full, with the rest retrieved from reference TRBV14 and TRBJ2-7, is EAGVTQFPSHSVIEKGQTVTLRCDPISGHDNLYWYRRVMGKEIKFLLHFVKESKQDESGMPNNRFLAERTGGTYSTLKVQPAELEDSGVYFCASSHLFGPYEQYFGPGTRLTVT.

Ten or more counts support this clonotype. The J gene is TRBJ2-7, the V gene TRBV28; D is unclear. The CDR3 sequence is 16 residues long. The V end was cut by 4 bases, the J end by 0 bases, with 16 bases between. CDR1 MDHEN and CDR2 SYDVKM come from the germline V gene. This chain's CDR3 is CASSSPASKSSYEQYF. CDR3 nucleotide sequence: TGTGCCAGCAGTTCTCCGGCGTCTAAGAGCTCCTACGAGCAGTACTTC.

This clonotype showed up many times. The gene calls are TRBV28 and TRBJ1-1, with D maybe TRBD1 (5 bases). The CDR3 covers 15 residues. V lost 5 bases to trimming and J lost 4 bases, with 17 bases between them. The germline V gene has CDR1 MDHEN and CDR2 SYDVKM. This chain's CDR3 is CASSPQTERATEAFF. CDR3 coding DNA: TGTGCCAGCAGTCCCCAGACAGAGCGGGCCACTGAAGCTTTCTTT.

This clonotype was counted ten times or more. The chain is built from TRBV6-5 and TRBJ2-7, with D maybe TRBD2 (6 bases). This CDR3 spans 14 amino acids. Germline CDR1 is MNHEY and CDR2 is SVGAGI. V lost 4 bases and J lost 6, with 16 bases in between. CDR3 region: CASSFIGTVGEQYF. CDR3 nucleotide sequence: TGTGCCAGCAGTTTCATCGGGACTGTGGGCGAGCAGTACTTC.

Ten or more counts support this clonotype. J is TRBJ2-7 and V is TRBV27; TRBD2 might be the D (5 bases). From germline, CDR1 is MNHEY and CDR2 SMNVEV (reference sequence). Trimming cost V 7 bases and J 7 bases, with 14 bases left between them. The CDR3 contains 12 residues. CDR3 DNA: TGTGCCAGCATCGAGGGCTTAAGGGAGCAGTACTTC. This sequence encodes CASIEGLREQYF.

This clonotype occurred a few times. The chain employs TRBV10-3 and TRBJ2-5; the D is unclear. The CDR3 has 13 amino acids. The V gene lost 11 bases and the J gene lost 3 bases, with 16 bases spanning the gap. In germline, CDR1 is ENHRY, CDR2 SYGVKD. In DNA form, the CDR3 reads TGTGCCCTTCAGAAACCCCCTGAAGAGACCCAGTACTTC. Protein: CALQKPPEETQYF.

This clonotype was detected a few times. V usage is TRBV18 and J usage is TRBJ2-5, with D tentatively TRBD2 (5 bases). With 5 bases removed from V and 5 bases from J, the gap between germline ends came to 15 bases. From germline, CDR1 is KGHSH and CDR2 LQKENI. The CDR3 loop spans 14 amino acids. The CDR3 DNA sequence: TGTGCCAGCTCAGGGAGATCCGGACGGGAGACCCAGTACTTC. Translation gives CASSGRSGRETQYF.

V is TRBV7-2 and J is TRBJ2-5, with D hard to call. Germline V gene sequence: CDR1 SGHTA, CDR2 FQGNSA. V dropped 5 bases and J dropped 2 bases, with 15 bases sitting between them. The CDR3 consists of 15 residues. CDR3 sequence: CASSPVRQEQETQYF. The CDR3 nucleotides are TGTGCCAGCAGCCCAGTTCGACAAGAACAAGAGACCCAGTACTTC.

This clonotype has a count of ten or more. The chain combines TRBV10-3 with TRBJ1-1, with a tentative D call TRBD1 (5 bases). The length of the CDR3 is 14 residues. CDR1 ENHRY and CDR2 SYGVKD come from the germline V gene. Trimming cost V 2 bases and J 0 bases, with 7 bases left between them. Written as DNA, the CDR3 is TGTGCCATCAGTGAGCAGACAGTGAACACTGAAGCTTTCTTT. Its translation is CAISEQTVNTEAFF.

The table lists this clonotype with many counts. The V call is TRBV28, the J call TRBJ2-7, with D unresolved. Germline V CDR1 and CDR2: MDHEN, SYDVKM. Trimming removed 4 bases at V and 0 bases at J, with 10 bases between. The CDR3 has 14 residues. The CDR3 sequence: CASSSPTGSYEQYF. The CDR3 coding sequence is TGTGCCAGCAGTTCTCCGACCGGCTCCTACGAGCAGTACTTC. Together with reference TRBV28 and TRBJ2-7, the CDR3 gives the full variable domain: DVKVTQSSRYLVKRTGEKVFLECVQDMDHENMFWYRQDPGLGLRLIYFSYDVKMKEKGDIPEGYSVSREKKERFSLILESASTNQTSMYLCASSSPTGSYEQYFGPGTRLTVT.

This clonotype came up many times. The chain has TRBV11-2 and TRBJ1-5; D gene ambiguous. Germline CDR1 reads SGHAT; CDR2 reads FQNNGV. Trimming shortened V by 5 bases and J by 4 bases, and 6 bases separated the two germline ends. This CDR3 has 12 amino acids. The CDR3 coding sequence is TGTGCCAGCAGCGAGGAAAATCAGCCCCAGCATTTT. Translated, it gives CASSEENQPQHF.

This clonotype was counted at least ten times. The chain employs TRBV20-1 and TRBJ2-7; 7 nucleotides agree with TRBD2. This CDR3 has 11 amino acids. From germline, CDR1 is DFQATT and CDR2 SNEGSKA (reference sequence). V shed 5 bases and J 6 bases; nucleotides not matched to a gene: 4. This CDR3 reads CSAAGEGEQYF. DNA for the CDR3: TGCAGTGCTGCCGGGGAGGGCGAGCAGTACTTC.

In its sample, this clonotype was seen many times. The J gene is TRBJ2-7, the V gene TRBV7-2, with 8 bases fitting TRBD1. The CDR3 has 16 amino acids. Germline values: CDR1 SGHTA, CDR2 FQGNSA. The V and J ends lost 0 bases and 3 bases, in that order; junction bases with no gene match: 7. CDR3 sequence: CASSLATGGTVYEQYF. DNA of the CDR3: TGTGCCAGCAGCTTAGCTACAGGGGGTACGGTCTACGAGCAGTACTTC.

This clonotype was detected many times. V usage is TRBV20-1 and J usage is TRBJ1-1; 7 bases map to TRBD1. CDR1 is DFQATT and CDR2 is SNEGSKA in the germline V gene (reference sequence). The CDR3 totals 16 residues. V dropped 0 bases and J dropped 7; count of bases not matched to a gene: 14. CDR3 protein: CSARDLGDSGRGEAFF. In DNA, the CDR3 is TGCAGTGCTAGAGATTTAGGGGACAGCGGCAGGGGTGAAGCTTTCTTT.

J is TRBJ2-7 and V is TRBV10-3, with 11 bases lining up with TRBD2. Germline loops: CDR1 ENHRY, CDR2 SYGVKD. CDR3 length: 14 amino acids. V trimming: 2 bases; J trimming: 3 bases; junction bases outside the gene matches: 0. The DNA of the CDR3 is TGTGCCATCAGTGAGACTAGCGGGAGCTACGAGCAGTACTTC. This translates into CAISETSGSYEQYF.